This TCR beta chain originates from a study of blood T cell repertoires in COVID-19 (dated by TCRdb to the early 2020s). About the investigation overall: Collaborator samples came from the United States, Italy and Spain and covered acute and convalescent phases of COVID-19. The prospective study material was composed of cDNA or gDNA derived from T cells, B-cell-depleted T cells, or PBMCs. Deeply sampled blood TCRbeta repertoires from subjects exposed to, actively infected with, or recovered from COVID-19 were included in the dataset. The repertoires were released in a freely available public database meant as a resource for research on the immune response to SARS-CoV-2. The samples were drawn from the first 160 participants of the ongoing ImmuneRACE study and from 1,254 subjects provided by 6 global collaborators. A de-identified subject ID, COVID-19 status, age in years and sex were almost always included in the sample metadata. Where HLA class I and class II types were available, the types were taken from metadata supplied by the sample provider, not from assay-based typing. Overall study outcomes, separate from this receptor: The quantity of clinical and demographic metadata differed by source and by participant and was supplied without curation.

Collaborating institutions collected whole blood in K2EDTA tubes following their own protocols. For TCRbeta analysis, collaborator samples were shipped as frozen whole blood, as isolated PBMCs, or as DNA extracted from either sample type. This clone was counted only a few times. No cognate antigen has been identified for it. No much larger clone exists at a distance of one base, and base qualities are not known. The immunoSEQ Assay, a bias-controlled multiplex PCR, was used to amplify TCRbeta CDR3 regions from genomic DNA. Concerning the study's data processing: Within the assay, amplification of reference gene primers was used to estimate how many nucleated cells each sample contained. To quantify the absolute abundance of each unique TCRbeta CDR3 rearrangement, sequence reads were collapsed and filtered. For each sample, productive Simpson clonality was calculated by taking the square root of Simpson's diversity index across productive rearrangements. TCRdb holds this immuneACCESS table with in-frame rearrangements only. Some clones are missing; in checked studies, unresolved V genes explain under half, and the rest has no known cause. V, J and clone size are those of that table, while D and trimming were read from the DNA. The sample has tens of thousands of clones on record, approximately 80% of them singletons. The ten largest clones capture 15% to 20% of the sample.

Sequences were obtained from peripheral blood. This TCR was sampled from an elderly woman with acute or convalescent COVID-19.

CDR3 loop: CASHPGTNTGELFF. The DNA sequence is TGTGCCAGCCATCCAGGCACGAACACCGGGGAGCTGTTTTTT. The receptor chain draws on TRBV7-2 and TRBJ2-2; the D gene cannot be resolved reliably. Measured from the cysteine to the phenylalanine, the CDR3 is 14 residues long. The kept DNA is CDR3 alone, 42 bases in frame from the first base. Relative to germline, V is 8 bases shorter and J is 0 bases shorter, with 10 bases between their ends. Reading the germline V gene gives CDR1 SGHTA and CDR2 FQGNSA.